What follows are 13 T cell receptor beta chains derived from one specimen sequenced in a study of blood T cell repertoires in COVID-19. Sequencing was performed with immunoSEQ multiplex PCR; in TCRdb, only in-frame clones are kept and a portion is missing. The profile shows 200,000 to 300,000 clones, 86% of them singletons. Material for sequencing was peripheral blood. These TCRs come from a man aged 35-49 years who had recovered from COVID-19.

This chain joins TRBV6-2 or TRBV6-3 and TRBJ2-1; 14 nucleotides match TRBD2. Trimming took 7 bases from V and 4 from J; bases not matched to a gene: 15. The length of the CDR3 is 19 residues. Germline V lookup: CDR1 MNHEY, CDR2 SVGEGT. The CDR3 region has the DNA TGTGCCAGCACCCCAATCGGGACTAGCGGGAGTTCGGCTTACAATGAGCAGTTCTTC. Translation gives CASTPIGTSGSSAYNEQFF.

J is TRBJ2-1 and V is TRBV11-2; D possibly corresponds to TRBD2 (6 bases). The germline V gene encodes CDR1 SGHAT and CDR2 FQNNGV. The CDR3 is 16 residues long. The V gene lost 1 base and the J gene lost 3 bases, with 13 bases spanning the gap. The CDR3 region has the DNA TGTGCCAGCAGCTTAGTTGCGGGACTCTTCTACAATGAGCAGTTCTTC. It codes for CASSLVAGLFYNEQFF.

The chain combines TRBV3-1 (or the pseudogene TRBV3-2) with TRBJ1-3; D is uncertain. The CDR3 is 13 amino acids. V was cut by 3 bases and J by 9 bases, with 12 bases left in between. The V gene's germline CDR1 is LGHDT and CDR2 YNNKEL (reference sequence). The CDR3: CASSQAMGGTIYF. CDR3 DNA: TGTGCCAGCAGCCAGGCCATGGGAGGCACCATATATTTT.

The chain combines TRBV19 with TRBJ2-1; 7 bases agree with TRBD1. V shed 4 bases and J 7 bases; nucleotides not matched to a gene: 7. The length of the CDR3 is 14 residues. The germline V gene encodes CDR1 LNHDA and CDR2 SQIVND (reference sequence). In DNA, the CDR3 is TGTGCCAGTAGTACGGGGACAGTGCGGAATGAGCAGTTCTTC. Its protein product is CASSTGTVRNEQFF.

This clone has just one count. The chain recombines TRBV9 with TRBJ2-7, with TRBD1 identical over 7 bases. This CDR3 contains 15 residues. V was pared by 0 bases and J by 0 bases, with 3 bases of the junction left unmatched. Germline V CDR1 and CDR2: SGDLS, YYNGEE. The CDR3 sequence: CASSVGDSSSYEQYF. The DNA of the CDR3 is TGTGCCAGCAGCGTAGGGGACAGTAGCTCCTACGAGCAGTACTTC.

The chain is built from TRBV25-1 and TRBJ1-1, with D perhaps TRBD1 (5 bases). The CDR3 is 14 residues long. With 4 bases removed from V and 8 bases from J, the gap between germline ends came to 17 bases. Germline V gives CDR1 MGHDK, CDR2 SYGVNS. In nucleotides, the CDR3 is TGTGCCAGCAGTGGATGGGGGGTCCGGGCGGAAGCTTTCTTT. This translates into CASSGWGVRAEAFF.

The V gene is TRBV18, the J gene TRBJ2-3, with 9 nucleotides matching TRBD2. The CDR3 is 17 amino acids. CDR1 KGHSH and CDR2 LQKENI come from the germline V gene. V shed 3 bases, J shed 6 bases, and the junction held 13 bases outside the gene matches. In DNA, the CDR3 is TGTGCCAGCTCACCCCTCAGCGGGAGGTCGCGACCGGATACGCAGTATTTT. Translating gives CASSPLSGRSRPDTQYF. Drawing the rest from reference TRBV18 and TRBJ2-3, the complete variable domain is NAGVMQNPRHLVRRRGQEARLRCSPMKGHSHVYWYRQLPEEGLKFMVYLQKENIIDESGMPKERFSAEFPKEGPSILRIQQVVRGDSAAYFCASSPLSGRSRPDTQYFGPGTRLTVL.

This chain links TRBV29-1 with TRBJ1-1, with unresolved D. The CDR3 is made up of 13 amino acids. The germline gives CDR1 SQVTM, CDR2 ANQGSEA. Trimming left V 6 bases short and J 6 bases short, with 17 bases between. The CDR3 nucleotides read TGCAGCGTCGCTGGTGGGGTGCGGGCTGAAGCTTTCTTT. Its protein is CSVAGGVRAEAFF.

The gene calls are TRBV6-5 and TRBJ2-7, with D perhaps matching TRBD2 (6 bases). CDR3 length: 16 residues. Trimming took 0 bases from V and 2 from J, leaving 14 bases between them. Germline V gene lookup returns CDR1 MNHEY and CDR2 SVGAGI. The CDR3, as DNA: TGTGCCAGCAGTTACTCGATCCGGGACTTTACCTACGAGCAGTACTTC. It encodes CASSYSIRDFTYEQYF.

The chain joins TRBV7-2 to TRBJ2-1; 8 nucleotides agree with TRBD2. The ends lost 1 base at V and 7 bases at J; junction bases unmatched: 12. CDR1 and CDR2 (germline): SGHTA, FQGNSA. This CDR3 contains 17 residues. This CDR3 is CASSLVPSGRRGNEQFF. DNA of the CDR3: TGTGCCAGCAGCTTAGTCCCTAGCGGGCGACGTGGAAATGAGCAGTTCTTC.

The V and J genes are TRBV27 and TRBJ2-1; 11 bases map to TRBD2. With V trimmed by 5 bases and J by 6 bases, 6 bases remained unmatched. The CDR3 contains 15 residues. CDR1 is MNHEY and CDR2 is SMNVEV in the germline V gene (reference sequence). The CDR3 reads CASSTLSGRVNEQFF. Written as DNA, the CDR3 is TGTGCCAGCAGTACCCTTAGCGGGAGGGTCAATGAGCAGTTCTTC.

CDR3 protein: CASSERTSVETQYF. The CDR3 DNA is TGTGCCAGCAGTGAAAGGACTAGCGTGGAGACCCAGTACTTC. The rearrangement links TRBV2 to TRBJ2-5, with TRBD2 identical over 9 bases. Germline V CDR1 and CDR2: SNHLY, FYNNEI. The CDR3 consists of 14 residues. V was pared by 2 bases and J by 5 bases, with 3 bases of the junction left unmatched.

The chain carries TRBV14 and TRBJ1-3, with D unresolved. V was clipped by 5 bases and J by 0 bases, with 11 bases between them. CDR3 size: 15 residues. Looked up from germline, CDR1 is SGHDN and CDR2 is FVKESK. The chain's CDR3 is CASSAGPTSGNTIYF. In nucleotides, the CDR3 is TGTGCCAGCAGCGCAGGCCCTACCTCTGGAAACACCATATATTTT.